Detailed here is one TCR beta chain. This specimen comes from a study of PD-L1 blockade in urothelial cancer. In germline, CDR1 is KGHSH, CDR2 LQKENI. V shed 1 base, J shed 0 bases, and the junction held 6 bases outside the gene matches. The CDR3 runs to 19 residues. Method: immunoSEQ multiplex PCR; TCRdb's copy keeps in-frame clones and lacks some. In the table there are more than 35,000 clones, 90% of which are singletons. V usage is TRBV18 and J usage is TRBJ2-6, with 10 bases lining up with TRBD2. The source was PBMCs, collected around atezolizumab (anti-PD-L1) treatment. This TCR derives from a man aged 65 to 85 with urothelial cancer. The CDR3 reads CASSPRTSGGDSGANVLTF. Here the CDR3 DNA reads TGTGCCAGCTCACCACGGACTAGCGGAGGGGACTCTGGGGCCAACGTCCTGACTTTC.